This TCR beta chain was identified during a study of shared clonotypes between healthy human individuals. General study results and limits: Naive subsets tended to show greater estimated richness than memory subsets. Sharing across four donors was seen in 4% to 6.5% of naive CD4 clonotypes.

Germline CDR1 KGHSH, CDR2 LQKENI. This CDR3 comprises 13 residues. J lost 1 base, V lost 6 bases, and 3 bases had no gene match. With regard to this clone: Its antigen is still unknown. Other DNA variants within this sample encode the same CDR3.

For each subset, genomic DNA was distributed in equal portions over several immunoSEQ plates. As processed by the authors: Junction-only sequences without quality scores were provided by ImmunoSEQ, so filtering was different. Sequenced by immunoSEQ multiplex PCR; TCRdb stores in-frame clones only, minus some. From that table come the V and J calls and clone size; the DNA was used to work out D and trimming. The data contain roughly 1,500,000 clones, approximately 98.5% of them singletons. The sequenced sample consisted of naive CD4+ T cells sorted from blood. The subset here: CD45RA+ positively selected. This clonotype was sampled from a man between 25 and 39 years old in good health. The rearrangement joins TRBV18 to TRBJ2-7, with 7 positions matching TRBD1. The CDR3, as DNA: TGTGCCAGCTCTCCGGGACAGTCCTACGAGCAGTACTTC. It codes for CASSPGQSYEQYF.